This T cell receptor (beta chain) originates from a study of shared clonotypes between healthy human individuals. Across the whole study: Plates per donor: three CD4 naive, three CD4 memory, two CD8 naive, one CD8 memory. Whole-study findings and limits: Donor scarcity curtailed the genetic and exposure-history diversity represented herein. When naive CD4 clonotypes were compared across several donors, about 5% were shared. Memory subsets generally showed smaller estimated richness than naive subsets did.

Sequencing used immunoSEQ multiplex PCR; TCRdb keeps in-frame clones, though not all of them. The table lists about 990,000 clones, more than 75% of them singletons. Comment on this clone: As yet, its antigen is unknown.

Germline V CDR1 and CDR2: SGHRS, YFSETQ. Between the trimmed V and J ends, which lost 1 base and 4 bases, there was a span of 12 bases. This CDR3 comprises 15 residues. The sequencing input was memory CD4+ T cells from PBMCs. This sample's subset: CD45RA-negative fraction. The TCR originated in a man aged 18 to 29 in good health. Some clones in this sample may be carry-over from other donors' samples. The chain combines TRBV5-1 with TRBJ1-5; tentative D call: TRBD1 (5 bases). CDR3 DNA sequence: TGCGCCAGCAGCTTGCGGGGGGTCGAGAATCAGCCCCAGCATTTT. It codes for CASSLRGVENQPQHF.